These 5 T cell receptor beta chains came from one sample sequenced in a study of T-cell memory formation after mild COVID-19. TCRdb recomputed calls from the 5' RACE reads with MiXCR, one row per CDR3 protein. In the table there are hundreds of thousands of distinct CDR3 sequences, approximately 20% of which are singletons. Sequenced material: PBMCs or a T cell subset sorted from them (not recorded which). These receptors were obtained from an adult woman who had mild COVID-19 (a few samples of this study predate the infection). Cell type and time point are not known.

This clonotype turned up a few times. The V call is TRBV12-3 or TRBV12-4, the J call TRBJ1-1; D unclear. This CDR3 region has 13 residues. V gave up 5 bases and J gave up 4 bases, with 11 bases separating them. In DNA, the CDR3 is TGTGCCAGCAGTACTAGGATGAGCACTGAAGCTTTCTTT. Encoded protein: CASSTRMSTEAFF.

This clonotype came up a few times. The V gene is TRBV18, the J gene TRBJ2-7, with 7 nucleotides matching TRBD2. V trimming: 0 bases; J trimming: 4 bases; junction bases outside the gene matches: 6. The CDR3 covers 15 residues. CDR1 is KGHSH, CDR2 LQKENI, per germline. The CDR3 spells CASSPPGLPVYEQYF. CDR3 nucleotide sequence: TGTGCCAGCTCACCACCGGGACTACCGGTTTACGAGCAGTACTTC.

The chain couples TRBV20-1 to TRBJ1-2; possibly TRBD1 for D (5 bases). CDR3 length: 15 amino acids. Germline loops: CDR1 DFQATT, CDR2 SNEGSKA (reference sequence). Trimming took off 1 base at V and 0 bases at J, with 12 bases between the two ends. The chain's CDR3 is CSARGGGYPNYGYTF. The CDR3 DNA reads TGCAGTGCTAGAGGCGGGGGGTACCCTAACTATGGCTACACCTTC.

This clonotype was counted a few times. The chain links TRBV6-5 to TRBJ1-3, with 7 nucleotides matching TRBD1. Losses at the gene ends were 2 bases for V and 0 bases for J; bases not matched to a gene: 7. Germline V lookup: CDR1 MNHEY, CDR2 SVGAGI. CDR3 size: 17 residues. CDR3 residues: CASSYRRTGGSGNTIYF. CDR3 DNA: TGTGCCAGCAGTTACCGTCGGACAGGAGGCTCTGGAAACACCATATATTTT.

The chain is built from TRBV6-1 and TRBJ1-5; D may be TRBD1 (5 bases). With 4 bases removed from V and 4 bases from J, the gap between germline ends came to 11 bases. This CDR3 region has 14 residues. Germline assignment: CDR1 MNHNS and CDR2 SASEGT. This CDR3 reads CASSVHRYNQPQHF. The CDR3 nucleotides are TGTGCCAGCAGTGTGCACAGGTATAATCAGCCCCAGCATTTT.